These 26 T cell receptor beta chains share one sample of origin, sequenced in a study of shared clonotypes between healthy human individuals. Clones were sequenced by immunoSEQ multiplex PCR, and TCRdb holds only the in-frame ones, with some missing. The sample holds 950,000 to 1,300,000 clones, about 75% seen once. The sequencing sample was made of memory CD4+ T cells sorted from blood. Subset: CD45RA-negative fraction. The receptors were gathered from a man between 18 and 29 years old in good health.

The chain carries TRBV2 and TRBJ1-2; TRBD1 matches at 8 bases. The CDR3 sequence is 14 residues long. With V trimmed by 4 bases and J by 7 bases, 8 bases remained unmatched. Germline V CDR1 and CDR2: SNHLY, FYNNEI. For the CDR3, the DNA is TGTGCCAGCAGTGGGTCGGACAGGGTGGGTGGCTACACCTTC. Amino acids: CASSGSDRVGGYTF.

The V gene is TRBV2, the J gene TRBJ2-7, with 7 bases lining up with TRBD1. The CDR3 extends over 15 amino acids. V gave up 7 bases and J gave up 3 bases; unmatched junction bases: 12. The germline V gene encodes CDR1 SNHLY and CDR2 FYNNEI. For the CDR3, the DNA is TGTGCCAGCAAAACGGAGACAGGGATCATCTACGAGCAGTACTTC. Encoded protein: CASKTETGIIYEQYF.

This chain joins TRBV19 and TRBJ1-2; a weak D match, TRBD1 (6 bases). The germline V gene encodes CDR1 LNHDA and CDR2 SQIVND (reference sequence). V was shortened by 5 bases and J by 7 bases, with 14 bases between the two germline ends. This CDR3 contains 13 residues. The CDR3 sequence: CASSAHDRLGYTF. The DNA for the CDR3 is TGTGCCAGTAGTGCGCATGACAGGCTTGGCTACACCTTC. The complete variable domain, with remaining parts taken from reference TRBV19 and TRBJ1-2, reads DGGITQSPKYLFRKEGQNVTLSCEQNLNHDAMYWYRQDPGQGLRLIYYSQIVNDFQKGDIAEGYSVSREKKESFPLTVTSAQKNPTAFYLCASSAHDRLGYTFGSGTRLTVV.

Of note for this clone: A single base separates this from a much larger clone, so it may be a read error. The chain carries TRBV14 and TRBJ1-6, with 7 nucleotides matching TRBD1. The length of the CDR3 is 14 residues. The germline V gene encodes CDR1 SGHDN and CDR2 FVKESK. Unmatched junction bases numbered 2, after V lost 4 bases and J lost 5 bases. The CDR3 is CASSRDRDNSPLHF. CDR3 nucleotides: TGTGCCAGCAGCCGGGACAGAGATAATTCACCCCTCCACTTT.

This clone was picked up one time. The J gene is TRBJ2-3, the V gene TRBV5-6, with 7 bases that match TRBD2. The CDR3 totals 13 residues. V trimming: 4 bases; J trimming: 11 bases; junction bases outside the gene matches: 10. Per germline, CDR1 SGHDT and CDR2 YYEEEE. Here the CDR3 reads CASSPAGPGGQYF. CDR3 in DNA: TGTGCCAGCAGCCCCGCGGGTCCGGGAGGGCAGTATTTT.

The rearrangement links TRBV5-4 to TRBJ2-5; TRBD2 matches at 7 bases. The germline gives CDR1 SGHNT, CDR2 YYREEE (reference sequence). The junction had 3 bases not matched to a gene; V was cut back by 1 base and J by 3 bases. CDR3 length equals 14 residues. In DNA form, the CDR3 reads TGTGCCAGCAGCTTGAGGAGCGGGGAAGAGACCCAGTACTTC. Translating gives CASSLRSGEETQYF.

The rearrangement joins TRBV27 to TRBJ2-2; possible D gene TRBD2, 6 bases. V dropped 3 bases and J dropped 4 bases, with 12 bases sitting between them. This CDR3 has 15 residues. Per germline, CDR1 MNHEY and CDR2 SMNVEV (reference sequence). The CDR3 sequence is CASSFGGTATGELFF. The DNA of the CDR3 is TGTGCCAGCAGTTTCGGGGGAACGGCCACCGGGGAGCTGTTTTTT.

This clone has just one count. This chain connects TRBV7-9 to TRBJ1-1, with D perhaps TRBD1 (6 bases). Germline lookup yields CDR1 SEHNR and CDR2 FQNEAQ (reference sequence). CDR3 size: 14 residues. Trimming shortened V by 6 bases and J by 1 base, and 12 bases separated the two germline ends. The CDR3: CASRGGAQNTEAFF. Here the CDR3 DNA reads TGTGCCAGCAGAGGGGGGGCGCAGAACACTGAAGCTTTCTTT.

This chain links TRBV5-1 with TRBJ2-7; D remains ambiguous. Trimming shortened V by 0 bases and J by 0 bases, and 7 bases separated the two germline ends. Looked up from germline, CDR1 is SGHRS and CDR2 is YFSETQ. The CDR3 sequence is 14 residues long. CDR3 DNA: TGCGCCAGCAGCTTGGGTGCGGTCTCCTACGAGCAGTACTTC. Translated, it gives CASSLGAVSYEQYF.

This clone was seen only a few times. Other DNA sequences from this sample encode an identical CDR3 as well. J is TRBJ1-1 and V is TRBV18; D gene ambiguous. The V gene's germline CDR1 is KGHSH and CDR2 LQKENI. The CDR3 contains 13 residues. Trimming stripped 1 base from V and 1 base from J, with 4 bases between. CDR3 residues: CASSPQKNTEAFF. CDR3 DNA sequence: TGTGCCAGCTCACCACAGAAGAACACTGAAGCTTTCTTT.

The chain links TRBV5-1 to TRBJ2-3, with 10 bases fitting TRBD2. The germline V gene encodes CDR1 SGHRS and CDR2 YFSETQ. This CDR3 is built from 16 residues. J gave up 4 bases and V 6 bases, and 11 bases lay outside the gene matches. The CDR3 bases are TGCGCCAGCATCCGCGAACCTAGCGGGGGAGCAGATACGCAGTATTTT. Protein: CASIREPSGGADTQYF.

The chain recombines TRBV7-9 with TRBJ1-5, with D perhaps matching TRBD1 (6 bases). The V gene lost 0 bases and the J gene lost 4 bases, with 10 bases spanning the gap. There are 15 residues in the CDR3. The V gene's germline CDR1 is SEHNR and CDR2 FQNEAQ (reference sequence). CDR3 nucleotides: TGTGCCAGCAGCTTAGCGCGGGACACTAATCAGCCCCAGCATTTT. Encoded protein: CASSLARDTNQPQHF.

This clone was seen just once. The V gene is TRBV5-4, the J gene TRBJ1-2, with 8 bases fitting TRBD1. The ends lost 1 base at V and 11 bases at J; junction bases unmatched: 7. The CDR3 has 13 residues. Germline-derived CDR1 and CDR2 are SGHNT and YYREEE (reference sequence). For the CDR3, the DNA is TGTGCCAGCAGCTTGCCCTCAGGGGGCAAGTACACCTTC. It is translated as CASSLPSGGKYTF.

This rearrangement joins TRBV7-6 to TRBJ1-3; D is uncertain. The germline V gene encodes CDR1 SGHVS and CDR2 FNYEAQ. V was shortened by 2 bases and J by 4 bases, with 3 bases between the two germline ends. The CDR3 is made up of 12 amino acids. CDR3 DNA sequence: TGTGCCAGCAGCTTAAGAGGAAACACCATATATTTT. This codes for CASSLRGNTIYF.

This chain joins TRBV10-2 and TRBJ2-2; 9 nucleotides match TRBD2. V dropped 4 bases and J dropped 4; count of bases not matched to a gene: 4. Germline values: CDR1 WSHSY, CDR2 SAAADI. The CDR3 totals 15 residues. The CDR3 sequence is CASSGLAGLTGELFF. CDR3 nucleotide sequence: TGCGCCAGCAGTGGGCTAGCGGGACTCACCGGGGAGCTGTTTTTT.

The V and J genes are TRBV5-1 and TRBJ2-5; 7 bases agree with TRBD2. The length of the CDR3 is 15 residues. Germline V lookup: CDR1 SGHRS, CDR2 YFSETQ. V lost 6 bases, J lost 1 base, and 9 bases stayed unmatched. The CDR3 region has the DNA TGCGCCAGCAAAGGAATAGCGGGCCTCCAAGAGACCCAGTACTTC. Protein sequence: CASKGIAGLQETQYF.

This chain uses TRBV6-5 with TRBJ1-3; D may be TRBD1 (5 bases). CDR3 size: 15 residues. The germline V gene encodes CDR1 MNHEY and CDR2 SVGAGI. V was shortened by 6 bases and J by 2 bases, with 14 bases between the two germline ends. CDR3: CASRPPGRTGNTIYF. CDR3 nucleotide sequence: TGTGCCAGCAGACCTCCGGGACGGACTGGAAACACCATATATTTT.

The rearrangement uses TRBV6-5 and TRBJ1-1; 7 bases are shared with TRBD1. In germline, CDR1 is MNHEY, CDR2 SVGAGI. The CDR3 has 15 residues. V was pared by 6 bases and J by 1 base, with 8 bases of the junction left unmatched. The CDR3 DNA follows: TGTGCCAGCAGGATAACGGACAGGACGAACACTGAAGCTTTCTTT. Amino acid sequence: CASRITDRTNTEAFF.

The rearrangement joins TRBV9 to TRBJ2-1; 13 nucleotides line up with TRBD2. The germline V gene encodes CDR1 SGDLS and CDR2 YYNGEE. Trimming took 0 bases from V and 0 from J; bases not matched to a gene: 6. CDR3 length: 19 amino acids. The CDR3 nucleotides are TGTGCCAGCAGCGTAGGACTAGCGGGAGGCCAGAGCTCCTACAATGAGCAGTTCTTC. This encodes CASSVGLAGGQSSYNEQFF.

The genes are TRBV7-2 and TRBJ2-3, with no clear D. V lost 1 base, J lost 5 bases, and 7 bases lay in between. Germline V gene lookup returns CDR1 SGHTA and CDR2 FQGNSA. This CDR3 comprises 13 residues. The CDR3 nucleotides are TGTGCCAGCAGCTTAGACTTAAGAGATACGCAGTATTTT. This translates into CASSLDLRDTQYF.

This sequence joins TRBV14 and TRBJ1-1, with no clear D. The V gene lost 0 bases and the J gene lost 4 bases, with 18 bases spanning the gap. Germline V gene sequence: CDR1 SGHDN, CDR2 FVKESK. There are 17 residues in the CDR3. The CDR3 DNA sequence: TGTGCCAGCAGCCAAGAGAAAGGGAGGACTTTGCGCACTGAAGCTTTCTTT. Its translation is CASSQEKGRTLRTEAFF.

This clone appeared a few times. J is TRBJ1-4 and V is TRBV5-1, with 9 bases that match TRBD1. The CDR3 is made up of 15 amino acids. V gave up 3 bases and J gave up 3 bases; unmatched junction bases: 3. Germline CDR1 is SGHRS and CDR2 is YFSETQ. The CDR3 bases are TGCGCCAGCAGCTCCGGGACAGGGTCTAATGAAAAACTGTTTTTT. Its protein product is CASSSGTGSNEKLFF. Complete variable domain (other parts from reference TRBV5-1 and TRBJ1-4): KAGVTQTPRYLIKTRGQQVTLSCSPISGHRSVSWYQQTPGQGLQFLFEYFSETQRNKGNFPGRFSGRQFSNSRSEMNVSTLELGDSALYLCASSSGTGSNEKLFFGSGTQLSVL.

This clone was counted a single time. Here the CDR3 reads CASSLGPTYEQYF. The CDR3 nucleotides read TGTGCCAGCAGTTTGGGACCGACCTACGAGCAGTACTTC. This sequence joins TRBV2 and TRBJ2-7; D assignment may be TRBD1 or TRBD2 (5 bases each). The CDR3 is 13 amino acids. The V gene's germline CDR1 is SNHLY and CDR2 FYNNEI. Deletions cut 5 bases from V and 2 bases from J, with 10 bases between.

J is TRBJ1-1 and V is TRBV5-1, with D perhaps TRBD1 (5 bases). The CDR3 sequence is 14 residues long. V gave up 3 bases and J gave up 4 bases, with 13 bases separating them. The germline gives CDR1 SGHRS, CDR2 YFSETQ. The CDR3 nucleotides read TGCGCCAGCAGCTCCGACAGAGAGACCACTGAAGCTTTCTTT. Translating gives CASSSDRETTEAFF.

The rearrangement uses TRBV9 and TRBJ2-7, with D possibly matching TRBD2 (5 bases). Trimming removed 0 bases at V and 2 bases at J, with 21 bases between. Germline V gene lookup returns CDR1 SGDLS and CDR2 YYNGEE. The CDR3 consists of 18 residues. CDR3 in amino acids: CASSVGSGDREGTYEQYF. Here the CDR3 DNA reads TGTGCCAGCAGCGTAGGGAGTGGGGATCGAGAGGGAACCTACGAGCAGTACTTC.

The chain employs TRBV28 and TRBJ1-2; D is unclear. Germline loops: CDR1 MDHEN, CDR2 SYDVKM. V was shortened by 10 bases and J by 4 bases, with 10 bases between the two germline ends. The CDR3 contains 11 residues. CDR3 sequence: CATSLTYGYTF. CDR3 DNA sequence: TGTGCCACTTCTTTGACCTATGGCTACACCTTC.